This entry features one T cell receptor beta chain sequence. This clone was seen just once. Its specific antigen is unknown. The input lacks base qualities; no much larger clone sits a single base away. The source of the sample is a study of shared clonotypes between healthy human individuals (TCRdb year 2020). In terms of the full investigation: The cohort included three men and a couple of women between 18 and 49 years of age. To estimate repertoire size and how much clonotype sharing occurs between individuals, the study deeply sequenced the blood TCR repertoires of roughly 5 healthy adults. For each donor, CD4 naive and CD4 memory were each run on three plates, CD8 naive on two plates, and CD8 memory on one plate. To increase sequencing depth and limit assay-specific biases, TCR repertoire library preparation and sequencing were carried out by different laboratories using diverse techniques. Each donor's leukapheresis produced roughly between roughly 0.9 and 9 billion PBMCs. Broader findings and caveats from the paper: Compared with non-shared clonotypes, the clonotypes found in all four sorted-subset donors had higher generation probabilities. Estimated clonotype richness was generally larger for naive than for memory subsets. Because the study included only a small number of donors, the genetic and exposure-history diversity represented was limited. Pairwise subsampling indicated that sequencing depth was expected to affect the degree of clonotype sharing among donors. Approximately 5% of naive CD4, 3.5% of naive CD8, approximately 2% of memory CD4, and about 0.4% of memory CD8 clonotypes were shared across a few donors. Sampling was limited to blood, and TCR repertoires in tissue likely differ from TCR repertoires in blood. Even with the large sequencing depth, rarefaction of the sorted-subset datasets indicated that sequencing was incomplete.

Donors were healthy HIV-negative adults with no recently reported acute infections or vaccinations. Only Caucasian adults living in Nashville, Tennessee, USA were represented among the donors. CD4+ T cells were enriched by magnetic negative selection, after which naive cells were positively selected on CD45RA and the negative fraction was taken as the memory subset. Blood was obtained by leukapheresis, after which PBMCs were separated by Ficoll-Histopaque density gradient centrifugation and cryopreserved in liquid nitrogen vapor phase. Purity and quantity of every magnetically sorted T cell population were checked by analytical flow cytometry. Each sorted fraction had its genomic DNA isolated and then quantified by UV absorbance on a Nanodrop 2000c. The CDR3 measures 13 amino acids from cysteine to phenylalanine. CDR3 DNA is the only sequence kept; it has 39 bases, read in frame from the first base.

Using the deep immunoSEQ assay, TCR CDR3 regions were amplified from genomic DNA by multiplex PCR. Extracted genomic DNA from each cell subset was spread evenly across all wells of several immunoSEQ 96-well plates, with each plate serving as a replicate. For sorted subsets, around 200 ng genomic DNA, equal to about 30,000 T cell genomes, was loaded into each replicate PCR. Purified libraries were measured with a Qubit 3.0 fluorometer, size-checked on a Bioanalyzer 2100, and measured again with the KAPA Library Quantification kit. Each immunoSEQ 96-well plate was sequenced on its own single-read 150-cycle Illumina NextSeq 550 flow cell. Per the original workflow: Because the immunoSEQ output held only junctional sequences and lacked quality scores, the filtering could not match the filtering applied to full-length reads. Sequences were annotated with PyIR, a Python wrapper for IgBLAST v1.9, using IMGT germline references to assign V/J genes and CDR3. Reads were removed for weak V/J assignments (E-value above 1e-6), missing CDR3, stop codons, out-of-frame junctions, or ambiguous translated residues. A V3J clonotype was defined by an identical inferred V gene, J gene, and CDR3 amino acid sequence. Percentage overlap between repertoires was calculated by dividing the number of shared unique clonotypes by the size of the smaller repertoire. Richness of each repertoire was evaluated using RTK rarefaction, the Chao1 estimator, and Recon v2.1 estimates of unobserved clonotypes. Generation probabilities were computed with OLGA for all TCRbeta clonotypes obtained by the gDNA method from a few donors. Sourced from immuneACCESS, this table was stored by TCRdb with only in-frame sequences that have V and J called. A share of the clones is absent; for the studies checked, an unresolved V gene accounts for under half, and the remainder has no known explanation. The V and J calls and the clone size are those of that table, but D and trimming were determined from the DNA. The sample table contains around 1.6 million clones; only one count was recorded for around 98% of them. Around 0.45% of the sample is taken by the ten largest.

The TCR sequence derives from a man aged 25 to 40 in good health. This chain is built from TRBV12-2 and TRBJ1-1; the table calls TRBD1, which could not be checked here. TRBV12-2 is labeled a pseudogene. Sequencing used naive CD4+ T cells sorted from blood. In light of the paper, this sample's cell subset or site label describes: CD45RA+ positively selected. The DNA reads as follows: TGTGCAAGTCGCTTTGACAGGGGGACTGAAGCTTTCTTT. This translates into CASRFDRGTEAFF.